This is a list of T cell receptor beta chains from one sample in a study of blood T cell repertoires in COVID-19. Only in-frame clones appear in the TCRdb table, and some are missing; sequencing was by immunoSEQ multiplex PCR. The sample has 130,000 to 150,000 clones, 88% seen once. The sample taken for sequencing was PBMCs or T cells enriched from blood (not recorded which). The receptors shown here come from a woman in her 30s with acute COVID-19. Both conserved end residues are part of each CDR3. The D gene is left open where the match is weak. Rows give clone size only sometimes, using once, few, many, or a class for an expanded clone.

clone size: -
J gene: TRBJ2-7
D gene: -
V gene: TRBV5-4
CDR3 DNA: TGTGCCAGCAGCTACCTAGGGGGCTACGAGCAGTACTTC
CDR3 protein: CASSYLGGYEQYF

clone size: -
J gene: TRBJ2-7
D gene: -
V gene: TRBV6-2/TRBV6-3
CDR3 DNA: TGTGCCAGCAGTTACCCAACACCCTACGAGCAGTACTTC
CDR3 protein: CASSYPTPYEQYF

clone size: -
J gene: TRBJ2-3
D gene: TRBD2
V gene: TRBV7-2
CDR3 DNA: TGTGCCAGCAGCGCGAGACTAGCGGGAGGGGAAACAGATACGCAGTATTTT
CDR3 protein: CASSARLAGGETDTQYF

clone size: -
J gene: TRBJ1-2
D gene: -
V gene: TRBV21-1
CDR3 DNA: TGTGCCAGCAGCCTACCAGACAGGATTGTTAACTATGGCTACACCTTC
CDR3 protein: CASSLPDRIVNYGYTF

clone size: -
J gene: TRBJ2-1
D gene: TRBD2
V gene: TRBV2
CDR3 DNA: TGTGCCAGCAGTGAAGCTCTTAGCGGGAAACTTGTTGAGCAGTTCTTC
CDR3 protein: CASSEALSGKLVEQFF

clone size: -
J gene: TRBJ2-1
D gene: -
V gene: TRBV28
CDR3 DNA: TGTGCCAGCAGTCGCGAGCAATTTAGCTCCTACAATGAGCAGTTCTTC
CDR3 protein: CASSREQFSSYNEQFF

clone size: -
J gene: TRBJ2-1
D gene: TRBD2
V gene: TRBV19
CDR3 DNA: TGTGCCAGTAGTATTGGCCTAGCGGGAGAATGGCAGTTCTTC
CDR3 protein: CASSIGLAGEWQFF

clone size: -
J gene: TRBJ1-6
D gene: -
V gene: TRBV7-8
CDR3 DNA: TGTGCCAGCAGCTTACATAGTCTGGAGGCGCTCCACTTT
CDR3 protein: CASSLHSLEALHF

clone size: -
J gene: TRBJ2-3
D gene: TRBD2
V gene: TRBV6-6
CDR3 DNA: TGTGCCAGCAGCAATAGCGGGAGACCAACAGATACGCAGTATTTT
CDR3 protein: CASSNSGRPTDTQYF

clone size: -
J gene: TRBJ2-6
D gene: -
V gene: TRBV14
CDR3 DNA: TGTGCCAGCAGCTCATATATCGGTTTCTCTGGGGCCAACGTCCTGACTTTC
CDR3 protein: CASSSYIGFSGANVLTF

clone size: -
J gene: TRBJ1-5
D gene: TRBD1
V gene: TRBV4-1
CDR3 DNA: TGCGCCAGCAGCCGAGTCCCGGACAGGGATAATCAGCCCCAGCATTTT
CDR3 protein: CASSRVPDRDNQPQHF

clone size: -
J gene: TRBJ2-3
D gene: TRBD1
V gene: TRBV4-3
CDR3 DNA: TGCGCCAGCAGCCAAGGGACAGGTTACACAGATACGCAGTATTTT
CDR3 protein: CASSQGTGYTDTQYF

clone size: -
J gene: TRBJ2-3
D gene: TRBD2
V gene: TRBV23-1
CDR3 DNA: TGCGCCAGATTACCGGGACTAGCGATAGATACGCAGTATTTT
CDR3 protein: CARLPGLAIDTQYF

clone size: -
J gene: TRBJ1-3
D gene: TRBD1
V gene: TRBV5-5
CDR3 DNA: TGTGCCAGCAGCTGGGGACAGGATTCTGGAAACACCATATATTTT
CDR3 protein: CASSWGQDSGNTIYF

clone size: -
J gene: TRBJ2-3
D gene: -
V gene: TRBV5-4
CDR3 DNA: TGTGCCAGCAGCTTGGGTCTAATCACAGATACGCAGTATTTT
CDR3 protein: CASSLGLITDTQYF

clone size: once
J gene: TRBJ1-6
D gene: -
V gene: TRBV28
CDR3 DNA: TGTGCCAGCAGTTTTAGGGGTTGGTATAATTCACCCCTCCACTTT
CDR3 protein: CASSFRGWYNSPLHF

clone size: -
J gene: TRBJ2-7
D gene: -
V gene: TRBV7-9
CDR3 DNA: TGTGCCAGCAGACTAACTGACTCTAACGAGCAGTACTTC
CDR3 protein: CASRLTDSNEQYF

clone size: -
J gene: TRBJ2-3
D gene: -
V gene: TRBV5-6
CDR3 DNA: TGTGCCAGCAGCGGCGGGACTGTCACAGATACGCAGTATTTT
CDR3 protein: CASSGGTVTDTQYF

clone size: -
J gene: TRBJ2-2
D gene: -
V gene: TRBV6-5
CDR3 DNA: TGTGCCAGCAGTTACTCTGTAGTCGGGGAGCTGTTTTTT
CDR3 protein: CASSYSVVGELFF

clone size: -
J gene: TRBJ1-5
D gene: -
V gene: TRBV24-1
CDR3 DNA: TGTGCCACCAGTGATCCCCGGCAGGGTGGCAATCAGCCCCAGCATTTT
CDR3 protein: CATSDPRQGGNQPQHF

clone size: once
J gene: TRBJ2-1
D gene: -
V gene: TRBV9
CDR3 DNA: TGTGCCAGCAGCGTAGCAGGGGACTACTACAATGAGCAGTTCTTC
CDR3 protein: CASSVAGDYYNEQFF

clone size: -
J gene: TRBJ2-7
D gene: TRBD1
V gene: TRBV18
CDR3 DNA: TGTGCCAGCTCACCACCGATTAGGACAGGAGCCGAGCAGTACTTC
CDR3 protein: CASSPPIRTGAEQYF

clone size: -
J gene: TRBJ1-4
D gene: -
V gene: TRBV28
CDR3 DNA: TGTGCCAGCAGTTTATACGGGGGAGGGGGACGGGGTAATGAAAAACTGTTTTTT
CDR3 protein: CASSLYGGGGRGNEKLFF

clone size: -
J gene: TRBJ2-7
D gene: TRBD2
V gene: TRBV10-3
CDR3 DNA: TGTGCCATCAGTGAGTCGGGGGGGACTATCGTATCCGAGCAGTACTTC
CDR3 protein: CAISESGGTIVSEQYF

clone size: -
J gene: TRBJ2-1
D gene: TRBD2
V gene: TRBV2
CDR3 DNA: TGTGCCAGCAGTGATCCGGCGGGAGGGCCTGGGGATGAGCAGTTCTTC
CDR3 protein: CASSDPAGGPGDEQFF

clone size: -
J gene: TRBJ1-1
D gene: -
V gene: TRBV6-5
CDR3 DNA: TGTGCCAGCAGTTACTCGCCAGAAACTGAAGCTTTCTTT
CDR3 protein: CASSYSPETEAFF

clone size: -
J gene: TRBJ2-1
D gene: TRBD2
V gene: TRBV6-1
CDR3 DNA: TGTGCCAGCAGTGTTGCCAGCGGGACGGTCCCCTACAATGAGCAGTTCTTC
CDR3 protein: CASSVASGTVPYNEQFF

clone size: -
J gene: TRBJ1-5
D gene: TRBD1
V gene: TRBV19
CDR3 DNA: TGTGCCAGTAGCGCGGTTGGACAGGGAGGTCAGCCCCAGCATTTT
CDR3 protein: CASSAVGQGGQPQHF

clone size: few
J gene: TRBJ1-3
D gene: -
V gene: TRBV5-1
CDR3 DNA: TGCGCCAGCAGCATCCCGACAGCCTCTGGAAACACCATATATTTT
CDR3 protein: CASSIPTASGNTIYF

clone size: -
J gene: TRBJ1-2
D gene: -
V gene: TRBV29-1
CDR3 DNA: TGCAGCGTTTTTTACACACCAAGGAGGGGCTACACCTTC
CDR3 protein: CSVFYTPRRGYTF

clone size: -
J gene: TRBJ2-3
D gene: -
V gene: TRBV7-6
CDR3 DNA: TGTGCCAGCAGCTTATGGGGCGCTAGCACAGATACGCAGTATTTT
CDR3 protein: CASSLWGASTDTQYF

clone size: once
J gene: TRBJ2-7
D gene: -
V gene: TRBV5-5
CDR3 DNA: TGTGCCAGCAGCTTCCCGGGGTCGGGCGAGCAGTACTTC
CDR3 protein: CASSFPGSGEQYF

clone size: -
J gene: TRBJ2-1
D gene: TRBD1
V gene: TRBV5-1
CDR3 DNA: TGCGCCAGCAGCTCGGGGGACAGGACTCTGTACAATGAGCAGTTCTTC
CDR3 protein: CASSSGDRTLYNEQFF

clone size: -
J gene: TRBJ2-7
D gene: TRBD2
V gene: TRBV30
CDR3 DNA: TGTGCCTGGAGTGCGGGGTTAGCGGGAGGGAGCCTAGGGCAGTACTTC
CDR3 protein: CAWSAGLAGGSLGQYF

clone size: -
J gene: TRBJ2-5
D gene: TRBD2
V gene: TRBV28
CDR3 DNA: TGTGCCAGCGTTCTAGCGGGAGGGGGGGAAGAGACCCAGTACTTC
CDR3 protein: CASVLAGGGEETQYF

clone size: -
J gene: TRBJ2-1
D gene: -
V gene: TRBV5-4
CDR3 DNA: TGTGCCACCTCGATGGGAGGTACGCGGTACAATGAGCAGTTCTTC
CDR3 protein: CATSMGGTRYNEQFF

clone size: -
J gene: TRBJ2-5
D gene: -
V gene: TRBV30
CDR3 DNA: TGTGCCTGGATTACAGAGAACCAAGAGACCCAGTACTTC
CDR3 protein: CAWITENQETQYF

clone size: -
J gene: TRBJ2-7
D gene: TRBD1
V gene: TRBV28
CDR3 DNA: TGTGCCAGCAGAAGGGACAGGGGAGGCTCCTACGAGCAGTACTTC
CDR3 protein: CASRRDRGGSYEQYF

clone size: -
J gene: TRBJ1-1
D gene: TRBD1
V gene: TRBV5-1
CDR3 DNA: TGCGCCAGCAGCTTCGGGACAGGGGAAAACACTGAAGCTTTCTTT
CDR3 protein: CASSFGTGENTEAFF

clone size: -
J gene: TRBJ2-5
D gene: TRBD1
V gene: TRBV19
CDR3 DNA: TGTGCCAGTAGCGTTGCAAGGACAGGGGGTTCGGAGACCCAGTACTTC
CDR3 protein: CASSVARTGGSETQYF